Each of the 20 T cell receptor beta chains below was sequenced from the same sample in a study of identical twins. In TCRdb, the 5' RACE reads were re-called with MiXCR into one record per CDR3 protein. The sample contains around 500,000 distinct CDR3 sequences, approximately 14% of which appear only once. These same records also appear under a second study, on yellow fever vaccine responses in identical twins.

The specimen sequenced was CD4+ T cells sorted from blood. These receptor sequences come from a woman younger than 30 in good health.

This clonotype came up many times. V gene TRBV12-3 or TRBV12-4 combines with J gene TRBJ1-5; 8 bases match TRBD1. The CDR3 length is 14 residues. V was clipped by 7 bases and J by 4 bases; unmatched bases: 6. The CDR3 sequence: CASTWTGKNQPQHF. As DNA, the CDR3 is TGTGCCAGCACCTGGACAGGGAAAAATCAGCCCCAGCATTTT.

This chain joins TRBV20-1 and TRBJ1-5, with a tentative D call TRBD1 (5 bases). CDR1 DFQATT and CDR2 SNEGSKA come from the germline V gene (reference sequence). The CDR3 loop spans 15 amino acids. The V gene lost 6 bases and the J gene lost 0 bases, with 15 bases spanning the gap. CDR3 amino acids: CSATGGGTSNQPQHF. The CDR3 coding sequence is TGCAGTGCAACCGGCGGAGGGACTAGCAATCAGCCCCAGCATTTT.

V is TRBV6-2 or TRBV6-3 and J is TRBJ2-1; 13 bases map to TRBD2. The CDR3 consists of 21 residues. Per the germline V gene, CDR1 is MNHEY and CDR2 is SVGEGT. After removal of 2 bases from V and 7 bases from J, the junction contained 20 bases not matched to a gene. CDR3 region: CASSYIFGRGTSGRAGNEQFF. For the CDR3, the DNA is TGTGCCAGCAGTTACATTTTTGGCAGGGGTACTAGCGGGAGGGCCGGTAATGAGCAGTTCTTC.

The V gene is TRBV7-2, the J gene TRBJ2-1, with D tentatively TRBD2 (6 bases). The CDR3 spans 15 residues. Germline values: CDR1 SGHTA, CDR2 FQGNSA. Trimming took off 3 bases at V and 3 bases at J, with 12 bases between the two ends. The CDR3 spells CASSFRDWNYNEQFF. The CDR3 DNA is TGTGCCAGCAGCTTCCGGGACTGGAACTACAATGAGCAGTTCTTC. The variable domain in full, with the rest retrieved from reference TRBV7-2 and TRBJ2-1, is GAGVSQSPSNKVTEKGKDVELRCDPISGHTALYWYRQSLGQGLEFLIYFQGNSAPDKSGLPSDRFSAERTGGSVSTLTIQRTQQEDSAVYLCASSFRDWNYNEQFFGPGTRLTVL.

This clonotype was detected a few times. V is TRBV24-1 and J is TRBJ2-3, with 11 bases that match TRBD2. Looked up from germline, CDR1 is KGHDR and CDR2 is SFDVKD. The CDR3 totals 18 residues. V lost 4 bases, J lost 3 bases, and 11 bases stayed unmatched. CDR3 loop: CATSDRLPTSGKTDTQYF. Here the CDR3 DNA reads TGTGCCACCAGTGACCGGCTCCCGACTAGCGGGAAAACAGATACGCAGTATTTT.

This clonotype was picked up a small number of times. This sequence joins TRBV20-1 and TRBJ2-1; tentatively, D is TRBD1 or TRBD2 (5 bases each). The germline V and J ends were trimmed by 3 bases and 11 bases, with 20 bases remaining between them. Looked up from germline, CDR1 is DFQATT and CDR2 is SNEGSKA (reference sequence). The CDR3 contains 14 residues. Here the CDR3 DNA reads TGCAGTGCTAGTCAAACCGGGACCAACCAGAAGCAGTTCTTC. Amino acid sequence: CSASQTGTNQKQFF.

The table lists this clonotype with a few counts. The genes are TRBV9 and TRBJ2-7; D remains ambiguous. Germline V gene data show CDR1 as SGDLS and CDR2 as YYNGEE. The germline V and J ends were trimmed by 3 bases and 5 bases, with 15 bases remaining between them. This CDR3 has 14 amino acids. CDR3 DNA: TGTGCCAGCAGCGCAAGACCGGGCCCCGACGAGCAGTACTTC. Its translation is CASSARPGPDEQYF.

This chain connects TRBV15 to TRBJ2-3, with TRBD1 identical over 7 bases. V lost 1 base to trimming and J lost 4 bases; unmatched junction nucleotides: 11. The CDR3 has 17 residues. CDR1 is LNHNV, CDR2 YYDKDF, per germline (reference sequence). The CDR3 DNA is TGTGCCACCAGCAGAGGGTGGGGGACAGATATTTCAGATACGCAGTATTTT. Amino acid sequence: CATSRGWGTDISDTQYF.

The chain's CDR3 is CASRLVGGPGEQFF. DNA of the CDR3: TGTGCCAGCAGATTGGTGGGGGGGCCTGGTGAGCAGTTCTTC. This chain joins TRBV27 and TRBJ2-1, with D possibly TRBD2 on 7 matching bases. The germline V gene encodes CDR1 MNHEY and CDR2 SMNVEV (reference sequence). V was shortened by 6 bases and J by 9 bases, with 18 bases between the two germline ends. This CDR3 spans 14 amino acids.

V gene TRBV20-1 combines with J gene TRBJ2-5; D remains unclear. Trimming shortened V by 6 bases and J by 0 bases, and 8 bases separated the two germline ends. This CDR3 is 12 amino acids long. Germline-derived CDR1 and CDR2 are DFQATT and SNEGSKA (reference sequence). This CDR3 reads CSANSYQETQYF. Here the CDR3 DNA reads TGCAGTGCAAACTCGTACCAAGAGACCCAGTACTTC.

The chain has TRBV2 and TRBJ2-3; 10 positions match TRBD1. V was pared by 3 bases and J by 0 bases, with 6 bases of the junction left unmatched. The CDR3 runs 17 residues. CDR1 is SNHLY and CDR2 is FYNNEI in the germline V gene. The chain's CDR3 is CASSDGLGQGSTDTQYF. CDR3 nucleotides: TGTGCCAGCAGTGACGGTTTGGGACAGGGGAGCACAGATACGCAGTATTTT.

The sample holds a few counts of this clonotype. The rearrangement joins TRBV20-1 to TRBJ1-5, with TRBD1 as a possible D gene (5 bases). The CDR3 consists of 15 residues. The germline V and J ends were trimmed by 0 bases and 2 bases, with 11 bases remaining between them. Germline V gene data show CDR1 as DFQATT and CDR2 as SNEGSKA (reference sequence). The CDR3 sequence is CSARELRDGNQPQHF. In DNA form, the CDR3 reads TGCAGTGCTAGAGAGCTCAGGGACGGCAATCAGCCCCAGCATTTT.

This chain uses TRBV4-3 with TRBJ2-1; maybe TRBD2 (5 bases). V lost 1 base and J 12 bases, leaving 10 bases between the germline ends. Germline CDR1 reads LGHNA; CDR2 reads YSLEER. The length of the CDR3 is 12 residues. CDR3 region: CASSQGTSGQFF. CDR3 nucleotides: TGCGCCAGCAGCCAAGGGACTTCGGGGCAGTTCTTC.

The DNA for the CDR3 is TGTGCCAGCAGCCAAGCTCTGGATGCCACCGGGGAGCTGTTTTTT. The encoded protein is CASSQALDATGELFF. The chain couples TRBV14 to TRBJ2-2; D is unclear. V shed 1 base and J shed 4 bases, with 10 bases lying between them. There are 15 residues in the CDR3. Germline CDR1 reads SGHDN; CDR2 reads FVKESK.

There are a few counts of this clonotype. The chain is built from TRBV7-2 and TRBJ2-5; D may be TRBD1 (6 bases). Trimming left V 1 base short and J 8 bases short, with 14 bases between. Per germline, CDR1 SGHTA and CDR2 FQGNSA. The CDR3 is 14 amino acids. The CDR3: CASSLDPQQGTQYF. The CDR3 coding sequence is TGTGCCAGCAGCTTAGATCCCCAACAGGGAACCCAGTACTTC.

This clonotype was observed a handful of times. CDR3 sequence: CASSLVSRLAGGGSYEQYF. For the CDR3, the DNA is TGTGCCAGCAGCTTAGTTTCCCGACTAGCGGGAGGGGGCTCCTACGAGCAGTACTTC. The J gene is TRBJ2-7, the V gene TRBV11-2, with 14 nucleotides matching TRBD2. CDR3 length equals 19 residues. Germline V gives CDR1 SGHAT, CDR2 FQNNGV. J was trimmed by 0 bases and V by 1 base; bases with no gene match: 8.

The CDR3 coding sequence is TGTGCCACCAGTGAAACTGGCTACGAGCAGTACTTC. It encodes CATSETGYEQYF. The V gene is TRBV24-1, the J gene TRBJ2-7; D is unclear. The CDR3 spans 12 residues. CDR1 KGHDR and CDR2 SFDVKD come from the germline V gene. Between the trimmed V and J ends, which lost 4 bases and 3 bases, there was a span of 6 bases.

This clonotype was observed once. The rearrangement joins TRBV6-2 or TRBV6-3 to TRBJ2-5, with a tentative D call TRBD1 (6 bases). The length of the CDR3 is 11 residues. V dropped 6 bases and J dropped 11 bases, with 13 bases sitting between them. Per germline, CDR1 MNHEY and CDR2 SVGEGT. CDR3 DNA sequence: TGTGCCAGCAGGACAGGAATGGCACAGTACTTC. Translated: CASRTGMAQYF.

This clonotype was found a few times. V is TRBV15 and J is TRBJ2-3; 7 nucleotides match TRBD2. J lost 6 bases, V lost 6 bases, and 15 bases had no gene match. The CDR3 length is 16 residues. Germline CDR1 is LNHNV and CDR2 is YYDKDF (reference sequence). CDR3 sequence: CATSPIAGGSGDTQYF. For the CDR3, the DNA is TGTGCCACCAGTCCGATAGCGGGTGGGTCCGGTGATACGCAGTATTTT.

This clonotype was seen only a few times. V and J are TRBV4-2 and TRBJ1-1, with no clear D. The V gene's germline CDR1 is LGHNA and CDR2 YNFKEQ. Trimming took 2 bases from V and 7 from J, leaving 20 bases between them. The CDR3 contains 16 residues. CDR3 loop: CASSQPTGPGLSEAFF. CDR3 DNA: TGTGCCAGCAGCCAACCCACCGGGCCAGGTTTGAGTGAAGCTTTCTTT.